The 29 T cell receptor beta chains in this list originate from one sample, sequenced in a study of tissue T cells after allogeneic stem cell transplantation. Sequencing used immunoSEQ multiplex PCR; TCRdb keeps in-frame clones, though not all of them. Counted here are under 7,500 clones, 40% to 50% occurring once; the ten biggest clones make up about 5.5%. The time point here: mouse harvest day 7 after allogeneic transplant. The graft held 10^6 splenic CD5+ T cells and 10^7 T-cell-depleted bone marrow cells. What was sequenced was gut tissue. Source of these receptors: a female BALB/c mouse given C57BL/6 T cells with graft-versus-host disease after an allogeneic hematopoietic cell transplant.

This clone was counted between two and nine times. Mouse names are used for the genes. The CDR3 is cut off 1 residue early in the read; its end comes from the germline J gene. V gene TRBV26 combines with J gene TRBJ2-5; D tentatively reads TRBD1 or TRBD2 (5 bases each). V lost 2 bases and J 5 bases, leaving 8 bases between the germline ends. Germline CDR1 and CDR2: KGHPV and FQNQEV (reference sequence). The CDR3 has 13 amino acids. CDR3 sequence reads: CASSLVGTDTQYF. The part of the CDR3 DNA that was read is TGTGCCAGCAGTCTGGTTGGGACAGACACCCAGTAC.

Points on this clone: Genes and germline come from the mouse. The read finishes 1 residue shy of the CDR3 end, and the germline J gene is used to complete it. This chain links TRBV13-3 with TRBJ2-7; D remains unclear. V dropped 0 bases and J dropped 6 bases, with 4 bases sitting between them. This CDR3 contains 11 residues. From germline, CDR1 is NNHDY and CDR2 SYVADS. The CDR3 protein is CASSDGVEQYF. The sequenced CDR3 bases are TGTGCCAGCAGTGATGGGGTTGAACAGTAC.

As regards this clone: The gene symbols are mouse symbols. The CDR3 extends 1 residue past the end of the read, so its final part is completed from the germline J gene. Other DNA sequences of this sample code for an identical CDR3. The chain joins TRBV26 to TRBJ1-3, with D uncertain. The CDR3 is made up of 14 amino acids. Germline CDR1 is KGHPV and CDR2 is FQNQEV (reference sequence). Trimming took 3 bases from V and 0 from J, leaving 6 bases between them. CDR3 residues: CASSLGNSGNTLYF. The DNA read from the CDR3 is TGTGCCAGCAGTCTAGGGAATTCTGGAAATACGCTCTAT.

This clone was detected a few times. The gene names given are mouse names. The sequence runs out 1 residue before the end of the CDR3; the remainder is reconstructed from the germline J gene. The chain joins TRBV5 to TRBJ2-1, with 11 positions matching TRBD2. This CDR3 has 15 amino acids. Germline CDR1 LGHNA, CDR2 YNLKQL (reference sequence). V lost 4 bases, J lost 3 bases, and 2 bases stayed unmatched. The CDR3 sequence is CASSRDWGSYAEQFF. The sequenced CDR3 bases are TGTGCCAGCAGCCGGGACTGGGGGAGCTATGCTGAGCAGTTC.

This clone ranks as medium-sized. Mouse gene names and germline throughout. The CDR3 end is not reached by the read, which stops 1 residue before it; the germline J gene fills it in. The chain is built from TRBV13-1 and TRBJ1-4; 9 bases match TRBD1. The CDR3 covers 16 residues. Germline CDR1 NSHNY, CDR2 SYGAGN. V dropped 0 bases and J dropped 3; count of bases not matched to a gene: 3. The part of the CDR3 DNA that was read is TGTGCCAGCAGTGATGGGGGACAGGGAACCAACGAAAGATTATTT. This encodes CASSDGGQGTNERLF. The entire CDR3 protein is CASSDGGQGTNERLFF.

On this clone itself: Gene names are the mouse ones. Sequencing ends 1 residue short of the CDR3 end; the germline J gene provides the rest. The chain links TRBV4 to TRBJ2-1; 9 bases are a match to TRBD2. The CDR3 spans 15 residues. Looked up from germline, CDR1 is LGHDT and CDR2 is YNNKQL (reference sequence). Trimming took 4 bases from V and 3 from J; bases not matched to a gene: 4. CDR3 DNA (partial): TGTGCCAGCAGCTTCACTGGGGGGACCTATGCTGAGCAGTTC. This translates into CASSFTGGTYAEQF. The full CDR3 protein reads CASSFTGGTYAEQFF.

The sample holds a few counts of this clone. Mouse gene names apply. The read terminates 1 residue before the CDR3 end, so the remaining end is supplied by the germline J gene. The V call is TRBV26, the J call TRBJ2-4, with unresolved D. Germline CDR1 reads KGHPV; CDR2 reads FQNQEV (reference sequence). The CDR3 contains 14 residues. Trimming pared 4 bases from V and 0 bases from J, leaving 8 bases between. The part of the CDR3 DNA that was read is TGTGCCAGCAGTCGAGACACTAGTCAAAACACCTTGTAC. Translating gives CASSRDTSQNTLY. The entire CDR3 protein reads CASSRDTSQNTLYF.

Worth noting for this clone: These gene names are mouse names. The read comes to an end 1 residue before the CDR3 does, leaving the germline J gene to fill in the end. The chain links TRBV1 to TRBJ1-3; D not resolved. This CDR3 has 13 amino acids. Germline values: CDR1 NSQYPW, CDR2 LRSPGD (reference sequence). Deletions cut 3 bases from V and 0 bases from J, with 3 bases between. This CDR3 is CTCSASSGNTLYF. The CDR3 bases that were read are TGCACCTGCAGTGCGTCTTCTGGAAATACGCTCTAT.

With regard to this clone: Gene names denote mouse genes. The CDR3 end lies 1 residue beyond the end of the read and is filled in from the germline J gene. The V and J genes are TRBV3 and TRBJ2-3; D possibly corresponds to TRBD1 (6 bases). V was clipped by 4 bases and J by 3 bases, with 11 bases between them. From germline, CDR1 is SNHLY and CDR2 FYNGKV (reference sequence). This CDR3 has 14 residues. CDR3 loop: CASSSRGRAETLYF. The sequenced part of the CDR3 DNA is TGTGCCAGCAGCTCCAGGGGAAGGGCAGAAACGCTGTAT.

This clone was counted between two and nine times. Gene labels here are mouse ones. The CDR3 sequence is CASSLDGRVEQYF. Incomplete CDR3 DNA: TGTGCAAGCAGCTTAGATGGAAGGGTTGAACAGTAC. V is TRBV16 and J is TRBJ2-7; no clear D. The read ends 1 residue before the CDR3 terminus; that terminus is restored from the germline J gene. The CDR3 has 13 amino acids. The germline V and J ends were trimmed by 0 bases and 6 bases, with 9 bases remaining between them. Per germline, CDR1 SGHSA and CDR2 FRNQAP.

To note about this clone: Gene and germline names: mouse. Sequencing ends 1 residue short of the CDR3 end; the germline J gene provides the rest. The genes are TRBV26 and TRBJ1-6; D unresolved. TRBJ1-6 is an ORF; its function is uncertain. Germline CDR1 and CDR2: KGHPV and FQNQEV (reference sequence). V was cut by 2 bases and J by 5 bases, with 7 bases left in between. This CDR3 contains 14 residues. The CDR3 DNA, read in part, is TGTGCCAGCAGTCTGGGGTTTCATAATTCGCCCCTCTAC. It is translated as CASSLGFHNSPLY. The complete CDR3 reads CASSLGFHNSPLYF.

This clone was observed a few times. Each gene name is a mouse one. Read coverage stops 1 residue before the CDR3 terminus; the germline J gene supplies the remainder. The V call is TRBV26, the J call TRBJ2-5; D is possibly TRBD1 or TRBD2 (6 bases each). Germline lookup yields CDR1 KGHPV and CDR2 FQNQEV (reference sequence). The germline V and J ends were trimmed by 3 bases and 3 bases, with 10 bases remaining between them. This CDR3 has 14 residues. Partial CDR3 DNA: TGTGCCAGCAGTCTAATGGGGGCGCAAGACACCCAGTAC. This translates into CASSLMGAQDTQY. The entire CDR3 is CASSLMGAQDTQYF.

This clone has a single count. Any gene name here is a mouse gene name. The CDR3 is cut off 1 residue early in the read; its end comes from the germline J gene. The chain employs TRBV13-1 and TRBJ2-3; 9 bases are shared with TRBD2. Germline CDR1 NSHNY, CDR2 SYGAGN. The CDR3 consists of 15 residues. V shed 3 bases and J 0 bases; nucleotides not matched to a gene: 2. The sequenced CDR3 bases are TGTGCCAGCAGTGCCGGGACTGGGAGTGCAGAAACGCTGTAT. Translating gives CASSAGTGSAETLY. The CDR3 as a whole reads CASSAGTGSAETLYF.

For this clone: Gene and germline names: mouse. Coverage ceases 1 residue before the CDR3 finishes, and the germline J gene fills in the end. The chain is built from TRBV3 and TRBJ2-3; no reliable D call. Trimming pared 1 base from V and 0 bases from J, leaving 5 bases between. Looked up from germline, CDR1 is SNHLY and CDR2 is FYNGKV (reference sequence). The CDR3 runs to 14 residues. The CDR3 reads CASSLVGSAETLYF. CDR3 DNA (partial): TGTGCCAGCAGCTTAGTTGGTAGTGCAGAAACGCTGTAT.

This clone has just a few counts. These gene names are mouse names. The read falls 1 residue short of the CDR3 end, and the missing part is taken from the germline J gene. This sequence joins TRBV12-2 and TRBJ2-7; 11 nucleotides match TRBD2. This CDR3 has 15 amino acids. V lost 2 bases and J lost 5; bases outside the gene matches: 7. Germline V lookup: CDR1 SGHLS, CDR2 HYDKME. The CDR3 spells CASSPGLGGAHEQYF. The sequenced CDR3 bases are TGTGCCAGCTCTCCCGGACTGGGGGGCGCTCATGAACAGTAC.

To note about this clone: Mouse gene names and germline throughout. Sequencing ends 1 residue short of the CDR3 end; the germline J gene provides the rest. The V gene is TRBV3, the J gene TRBJ1-1, with 9 bases lining up with TRBD1. There are 14 residues in the CDR3. V lost 5 bases to trimming and J lost 1 base; unmatched junction nucleotides: 2. Per the germline V gene, CDR1 is SNHLY and CDR2 is FYNGKV (reference sequence). Incomplete CDR3 DNA: TGTGCCAGCAGCCTGGGACAGGGAAACACAGAAGTCTTC. Residues: CASSLGQGNTEVF. The CDR3 in full is CASSLGQGNTEVFF.

This clone has just a few counts. Germline and genes: mouse. From the germline J gene comes the end of the CDR3, since the read stops 1 residue before it. This chain joins TRBV3 and TRBJ2-7; 12 bases are shared with TRBD2. The CDR3 covers 15 residues. Germline V gene data show CDR1 as SNHLY and CDR2 as FYNGKV (reference sequence). The V segment lost 5 bases and the J segment 7 bases; nucleotides outside the gene matches: 9. The DNA read from the CDR3 is TGTGCCAGCAGCCCGAGACTGGGGGGGCGCGGGGAACAGTAC. It yields the protein CASSPRLGGRGEQY. The entire CDR3 protein reads CASSPRLGGRGEQYF.

A word on this clone: One base away lies a much larger clone, so this may be a sequencing read error. Gene names are the mouse ones. The read terminates 1 residue ahead of where the CDR3 ends, so the germline J gene completes it. The chain employs TRBV12-1 and TRBJ2-7; TRBD2 matches 8 bases. CDR1 and CDR2 from the germline V gene are SGHSN and HYEKVE. The CDR3 runs to 14 residues. CDR3 DNA (partial): TGTGCCAGCGCTCTCGGGGGGGGGCGCCGAGAACAGTAC. This codes for CASALGGGRREQY. The full CDR3 protein reads CASALGGGRREQYF.

This clone was recorded a few times. Gene names and germline match the mouse. The read stops 1 residue short of the end of the CDR3; the missing end is completed from the germline J gene. The V gene is TRBV3, the J gene TRBJ2-7; D remains ambiguous. The CDR3 has 14 amino acids. The germline CDR1 and CDR2 sequences are SNHLY and FYNGKV (reference sequence). V lost 5 bases and J lost 0, with 11 bases in between. The DNA read from the CDR3 is TGTGCCAGCAGCCCCCGCGGGGTCTCCTATGAACAGTAC. This gives the protein CASSPRGVSYEQY. The CDR3 in full is CASSPRGVSYEQYF.

Notes on this clone: Any gene name here is a mouse gene name. Read data end 1 residue before the CDR3 end; the end is taken from the germline J gene. The gene calls are TRBV12-2 and TRBJ1-6, with D unresolved. TRBJ1-6 is an ORF; its function is uncertain. CDR3 size: 11 residues. V gave up 2 bases and J gave up 6 bases, with 1 base separating them. Germline CDR1 and CDR2: SGHLS and HYDKME. The CDR3 loop reads CASSPNSPLYF. The CDR3 DNA, read in part, is TGTGCCAGCTCTCCTAATTCGCCCCTCTAC.

This clone showed up just a few times. Each gene name is a mouse one. The read finishes 1 residue shy of the CDR3 end, and the germline J gene is used to complete it. The rearrangement links TRBV19 to TRBJ1-1, with 7 bases that match TRBD1. This CDR3 is 14 amino acids long. V trimming: 5 bases; J trimming: 0 bases; junction bases outside the gene matches: 4. CDR1 and CDR2 (germline): FNHDT, SITEND (reference sequence). Here the CDR3 reads CASSLGGANTEVFF. The part of the CDR3 DNA that was read is TGTGCCAGCAGCCTAGGGGGCGCAAACACAGAAGTCTTC.

A remark on this clone: Gene names and germline refer to mouse. The CDR3 goes on 1 residue after the read ends, and that part is filled in from the germline J gene. The genes are TRBV26 and TRBJ2-1; 8 bases map to TRBD2. This CDR3 is 14 amino acids long. CDR1 is KGHPV and CDR2 is FQNQEV in the germline V gene (reference sequence). After removal of 2 bases from V and 3 bases from J, the junction contained 0 bases not matched to a gene. CDR3 loop: CASSLLGGYAEQFF. The covered CDR3 bases are TGTGCCAGCAGTCTGCTGGGGGGCTATGCTGAGCAGTTC.

As for this clone: Gene labels here are mouse ones. The sequence runs out 1 residue before the end of the CDR3; the remainder is reconstructed from the germline J gene. V and J are TRBV26 and TRBJ1-1; 10 positions agree with TRBD1. Germline assignment: CDR1 KGHPV and CDR2 FQNQEV (reference sequence). The CDR3 is 15 amino acids. With V trimmed by 3 bases and J by 1 base, 2 bases remained unmatched. Partial CDR3 DNA: TGTGCCAGCAGTCTAGGACAGGGGGGGAACACAGAAGTCTTC. This gives the protein CASSLGQGGNTEVF. The CDR3 as a whole reads CASSLGQGGNTEVFF.

Comment on this clone: The gene names here belong to mouse. Read coverage stops 1 residue before the CDR3 terminus; the germline J gene supplies the remainder. The V and J genes are TRBV26 and TRBJ2-3; no reliable D call. Germline V gene lookup returns CDR1 KGHPV and CDR2 FQNQEV (reference sequence). Trimming shortened V by 0 bases and J by 0 bases, and 4 bases separated the two germline ends. The CDR3 is 14 residues long. This CDR3 is CASSLSWSAETLYF. CDR3 bases read: TGTGCCAGCAGTCTGTCATGGAGTGCAGAAACGCTGTAT.

Points on this clone: Germline and genes here are mouse. The read is 1 residue too short to cover the CDR3 end, so that end is filled in from the germline J gene. The J gene is TRBJ2-3, the V gene TRBV3; 7 nucleotides match TRBD2. This CDR3 region has 15 residues. CDR1 is SNHLY and CDR2 is FYNGKV in the germline V gene (reference sequence). The ends lost 4 bases at V and 0 bases at J; junction bases unmatched: 4. The covered CDR3 bases are TGTGCCAGCAGCTCCTGGGGGTCTAGTGCAGAAACGCTGTAT. Its translation is CASSSWGSSAETLY. The entire CDR3 reads CASSSWGSSAETLYF.

Points on this clone: Mouse gene names and germline throughout. The sequenced fragment ends 1 residue before the CDR3 boundary, so the rest is inferred from the germline J gene. The V gene is TRBV20, the J gene TRBJ2-4; no firm D call. Germline assignment: CDR1 GFQATS and CDR2 STVNSAI. V was shortened by 5 bases and J by 3 bases, with 0 bases between the two germline ends. The CDR3 runs to 9 residues. CDR3 DNA, as far as it was read: TGTGGTGCTCAAAACACCTTGTAC. It encodes CGAQNTLY. Given in full, the CDR3 is CGAQNTLYF.

This clone has a single count. Gene names are the mouse ones. The observed sequence ends 1 residue before the CDR3 terminus, with the missing tail filled in from the germline J gene. The chain carries TRBV3 and TRBJ1-1; D gene uncertain. V lost 5 bases and J lost 0, with 7 bases in between. The CDR3 is made up of 13 amino acids. The germline gives CDR1 SNHLY, CDR2 FYNGKV (reference sequence). The CDR3 protein is CASSPDSNTEVFF. The DNA read from the CDR3 is TGTGCCAGCAGCCCTGACTCAAACACAGAAGTCTTC.

About this clone: Genes and germline are mouse. The CDR3 is CASSQGALYEQYF. The DNA read from the CDR3 is TGTGCCAGCAGTCAGGGGGCCCTCTATGAACAGTAC. The J gene is TRBJ2-7, the V gene TRBV26; perhaps TRBD1 as D (7 bases). Coverage ceases 1 residue before the CDR3 finishes, and the germline J gene fills in the end. Trimming pared 4 bases from V and 3 bases from J, leaving 10 bases between. The CDR3 runs to 13 residues. From germline, CDR1 is KGHPV and CDR2 FQNQEV (reference sequence).

This clone has just one count. The listed genes are named as in mouse. The CDR3 end is not reached by the read, which stops 1 residue before it; the germline J gene fills it in. This rearrangement joins TRBV3 to TRBJ2-1, with 8 bases lining up with TRBD2. J gave up 2 bases and V 5 bases, and 2 bases lay outside the gene matches. Germline V gene sequence: CDR1 SNHLY, CDR2 FYNGKV (reference sequence). CDR3 length equals 14 residues. This CDR3 is CASSPGLDYAEQFF. Incomplete CDR3 DNA: TGTGCCAGCAGCCCGGGACTGGACTATGCTGAGCAGTTC.